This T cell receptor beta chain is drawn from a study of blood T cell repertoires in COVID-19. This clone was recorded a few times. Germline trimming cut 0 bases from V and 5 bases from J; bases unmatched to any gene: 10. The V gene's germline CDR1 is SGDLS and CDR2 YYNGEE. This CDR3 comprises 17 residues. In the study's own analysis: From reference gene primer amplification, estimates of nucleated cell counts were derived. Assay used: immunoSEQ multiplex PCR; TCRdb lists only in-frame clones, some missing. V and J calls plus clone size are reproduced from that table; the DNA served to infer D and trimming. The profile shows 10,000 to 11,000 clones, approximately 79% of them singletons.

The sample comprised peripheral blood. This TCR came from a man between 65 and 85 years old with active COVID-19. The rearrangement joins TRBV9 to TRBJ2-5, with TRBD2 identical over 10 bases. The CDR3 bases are TGTGCCAGCAGCGTAGGCCCAGCGGGGGGGCGGCGGGAGACCCAGTACTTC. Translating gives CASSVGPAGGRRETQYF.